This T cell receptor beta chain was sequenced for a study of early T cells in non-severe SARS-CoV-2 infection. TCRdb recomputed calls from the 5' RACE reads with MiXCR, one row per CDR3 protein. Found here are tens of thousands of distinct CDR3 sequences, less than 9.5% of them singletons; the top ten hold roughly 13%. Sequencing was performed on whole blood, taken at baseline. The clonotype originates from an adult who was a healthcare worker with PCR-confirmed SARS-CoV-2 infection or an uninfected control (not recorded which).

CDR3 DNA sequence: TGTGCCAGCAGCCCGCAAAGGGGGGCCACTACCGTACAGTACTTC. Residues: CASSPQRGATTVQYF. The chain carries TRBV11-2 and TRBJ2-7, with D perhaps being TRBD1 or TRBD2 (6 bases each). The CDR3 is 15 residues long. V lost 5 bases and J lost 10, with 24 bases in between. CDR1 and CDR2 from the germline V gene are SGHAT and FQNNGV.